This T cell receptor beta chain came from a study of shared clonotypes between healthy human individuals. Points from the study as a whole: Clonotype sharing among donors, it was expected, would be affected by sequencing depth. Four donors shared 4.5% to 6.5% of their naive CD4 clonotypes.

Everyone who donated was a Caucasian adult who lived in Nashville, Tennessee. V shed 4 bases, J shed 8 bases, and the junction held 9 bases outside the gene matches. The CDR3 length is 15 residues. Germline V gene sequence: CDR1 SGHRS, CDR2 YFSETQ. As to this clone: The antigen is not known.

Approximately 210 ng DNA, 30,000 or so T cell genomes, went into each sorted-subset replicate PCR. Method: immunoSEQ multiplex PCR; TCRdb's copy keeps in-frame clones and lacks some. The repertoire consists of under 2.5 million clones, with 92% occurring once and the leading ten covering 0.3% to 0.45%. Source material: naive CD4+ T cells from PBMCs. Subset reported: CD45RA+ positively selected. This sequence originates from a man aged 18 to 29 in good health. Some clones in this sample may be carry-over from other donors' samples. V gene TRBV5-1 combines with J gene TRBJ2-1; 10 bases are a match to TRBD2. The CDR3 protein is CASSQGLAGGHEQFF. In nucleotides, the CDR3 is TGCGCCAGCAGCCAGGGATTAGCGGGAGGCCATGAGCAGTTCTTC.